Reported below is one T cell receptor (beta chain). The data were taken from a study of shared clonotypes between healthy human individuals. Profiled with immunoSEQ multiplex PCR; TCRdb holds only in-frame clones, not every one. Of 2 million to 2.5 million clones in the sample, 85% to 95% are singletons; the top ten hold 0.13%. Germline CDR1 and CDR2: SGHNT and YYREEE (reference sequence). Unmatched junction bases numbered 11, after V lost 4 bases and J lost 8 bases. The CDR3 contains 15 residues. V usage is TRBV5-4 and J usage is TRBJ2-2; 7 bases align to TRBD2. The origin of this receptor is a man aged 18 to 30 in good health. The sequenced sample consisted of naive CD4+ T cells sorted from blood. The sample's subset: CD45RA+ positively selected. The CDR3 here is CASSAGTNPRGELFF. For the CDR3, the DNA is TGTGCCAGCAGCGCCGGGACTAACCCTCGGGGGGAGCTGTTTTTT.